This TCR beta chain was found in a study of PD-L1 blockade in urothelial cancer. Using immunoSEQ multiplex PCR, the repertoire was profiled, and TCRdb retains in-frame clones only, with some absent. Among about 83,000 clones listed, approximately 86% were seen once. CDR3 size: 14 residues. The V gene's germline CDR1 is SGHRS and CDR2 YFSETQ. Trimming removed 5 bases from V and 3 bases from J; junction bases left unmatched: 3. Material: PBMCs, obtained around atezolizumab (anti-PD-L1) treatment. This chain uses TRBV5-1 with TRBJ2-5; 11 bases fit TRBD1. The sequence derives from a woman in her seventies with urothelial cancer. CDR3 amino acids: CASSGTGGEETQYF. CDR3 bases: TGCGCCAGCAGTGGGACAGGGGGTGAAGAGACCCAGTACTTC.